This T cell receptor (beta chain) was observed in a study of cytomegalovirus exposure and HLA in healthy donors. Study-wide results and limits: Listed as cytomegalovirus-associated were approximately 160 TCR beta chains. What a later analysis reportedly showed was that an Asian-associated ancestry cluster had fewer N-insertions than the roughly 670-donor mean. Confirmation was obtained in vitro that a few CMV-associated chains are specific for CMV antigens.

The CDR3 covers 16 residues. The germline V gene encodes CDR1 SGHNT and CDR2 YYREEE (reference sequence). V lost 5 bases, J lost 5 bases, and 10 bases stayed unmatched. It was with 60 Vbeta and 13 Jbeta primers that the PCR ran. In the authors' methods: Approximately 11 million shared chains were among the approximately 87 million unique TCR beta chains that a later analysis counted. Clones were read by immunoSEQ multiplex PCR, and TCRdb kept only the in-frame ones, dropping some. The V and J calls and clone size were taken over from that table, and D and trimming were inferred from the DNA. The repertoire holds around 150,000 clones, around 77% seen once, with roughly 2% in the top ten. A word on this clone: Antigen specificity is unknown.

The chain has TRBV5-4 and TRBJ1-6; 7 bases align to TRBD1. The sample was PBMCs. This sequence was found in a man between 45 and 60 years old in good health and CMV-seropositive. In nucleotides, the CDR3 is TGTGCCAGCAGGCCTAGAGAAACAGGGGATAATTCACCCCTCCACTTT. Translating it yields CASRPRETGDNSPLHF.